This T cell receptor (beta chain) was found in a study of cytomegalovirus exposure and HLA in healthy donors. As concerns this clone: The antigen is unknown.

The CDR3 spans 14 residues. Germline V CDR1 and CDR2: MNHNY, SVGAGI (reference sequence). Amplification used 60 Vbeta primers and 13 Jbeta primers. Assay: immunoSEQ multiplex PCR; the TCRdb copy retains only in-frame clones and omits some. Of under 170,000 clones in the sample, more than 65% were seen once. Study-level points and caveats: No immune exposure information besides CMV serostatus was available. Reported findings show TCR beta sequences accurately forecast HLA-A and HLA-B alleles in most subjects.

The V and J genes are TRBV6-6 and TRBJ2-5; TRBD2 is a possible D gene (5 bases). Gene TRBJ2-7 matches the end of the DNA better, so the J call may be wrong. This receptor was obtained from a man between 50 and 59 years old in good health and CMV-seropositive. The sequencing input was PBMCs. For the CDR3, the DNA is TGTGCCAGCAGTTACTCCTCGGGATTATACGAGCAGTACTTC. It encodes CASSYSSGLYEQYF.